This passage covers 13 T cell receptor beta chains from one sample sequenced in a study of T cell repertoires in MIS-A myocarditis. Some clones are missing from TCRdb's copy, which holds only in-frame ones; the method was immunoSEQ multiplex PCR. Of roughly 14,000 clones in the sample, around two thirds were seen once. Material for sequencing was left ventricle heart tissue obtained at autopsy. The receptors stem from a man between 18 and 35 years old with fulminant myocarditis from multisystem inflammatory syndrome in adults (MIS-A) after COVID-19.

The chain is built from TRBV25-1 and TRBJ1-5; D ambiguous. V lost 3 bases, J lost 3 bases, and 12 bases lay in between. The CDR3 spans 15 residues. Germline CDR1 MGHDK, CDR2 SYGVNS. CDR3 sequence reads: CASSDGGENNQPQHF. As DNA, the CDR3 is TGTGCCAGCAGTGACGGTGGCGAGAACAATCAGCCCCAGCATTTT.

This clone occurred a few times. The genes are TRBV4-3 and TRBJ1-5; tentative D call: TRBD1 (5 bases). V lost 2 bases to trimming and J lost 6 bases, with 14 bases between them. Germline assignment: CDR1 LGHNA and CDR2 YSLEER. The CDR3 is 15 residues long. CDR3 amino acids: CASSQSWQGGQPQHF. The DNA of the CDR3 is TGCGCCAGCAGCCAAAGTTGGCAGGGAGGTCAGCCCCAGCATTTT.

The rearrangement links TRBV10-2 to TRBJ2-3, with 9 bases identical to TRBD2. Trimming removed 8 bases from V and 2 bases from J; junction bases left unmatched: 11. Per germline, CDR1 WSHSY and CDR2 SAAADI. The CDR3 is made up of 16 amino acids. The CDR3 nucleotides read TGCGCCAGCTCTATACGGCTAGCGGGGACCACAGATACGCAGTATTTT. Translation gives CASSIRLAGTTDTQYF.

The chain joins TRBV20-1 to TRBJ2-7; 9 nucleotides agree with TRBD2. Unmatched junction bases numbered 9, after V lost 3 bases and J lost 6 bases. Germline assignment: CDR1 DFQATT and CDR2 SNEGSKA (reference sequence). The CDR3 contains 14 residues. CDR3 amino acids: CSASKAGGLREQYF. The CDR3 coding sequence is TGCAGTGCTAGTAAGGCGGGAGGGCTTCGCGAGCAGTACTTC.

The genes are TRBV4-1 and TRBJ2-7, with 8 bases matching TRBD1. Trimming removed 0 bases from V and 4 bases from J; junction bases left unmatched: 11. The CDR3 sequence is 17 residues long. The germline V gene has CDR1 MGHRA and CDR2 YSYEKL. The CDR3 coding sequence is TGCGCCAGCAGCCAAGAGCTAGGGGCAGGGGGCCTTTACGAGCAGTACTTC. It codes for CASSQELGAGGLYEQYF.

The chain has TRBV6-5 and TRBJ1-2; a possible D gene is TRBD1 (6 bases). The V gene's germline CDR1 is MNHEY and CDR2 SVGAGI. Trimming pared 4 bases from V and 4 bases from J, leaving 16 bases between. The CDR3 runs to 15 residues. CDR3 DNA: TGTGCCAGCAGTTTAAACAGGGAACCAGTCTATGGCTACACCTTC. Its translation is CASSLNREPVYGYTF.

V and J are TRBV7-8 and TRBJ2-3; TRBD1 matches at 7 bases. Germline-derived CDR1 and CDR2 are SGHVS and FQNEAQ. The V and J ends lost 5 bases and 11 bases, in that order; junction bases with no gene match: 10. The CDR3 is 13 residues long. This CDR3 is CASSPQGPWGQYF. CDR3 nucleotide sequence: TGTGCCAGCAGCCCACAGGGGCCTTGGGGGCAGTATTTT.

The genes are TRBV18 and TRBJ2-5; 9 bases map to TRBD2. V dropped 3 bases and J dropped 3; count of bases not matched to a gene: 5. The germline V gene has CDR1 KGHSH and CDR2 LQKENI. CDR3 length: 15 amino acids. CDR3 DNA sequence: TGTGCCAGCTCACCGCAGCGGGGGGTTGAAGAGACCCAGTACTTC. It specifies CASSPQRGVEETQYF.

The V call is TRBV7-6, the J call TRBJ2-2, with TRBD2 matching 8 bases. There are 16 residues in the CDR3. Germline V CDR1 and CDR2: SGHVS, FNYEAQ. J was trimmed by 2 bases and V by 5 bases; bases with no gene match: 7. CDR3 nucleotides: TGTGCCAGCAGCCCCGGGGGGGCGGTCAACACCGGGGAGCTGTTTTTT. It codes for CASSPGGAVNTGELFF.

The V and J genes are TRBV20-1 and TRBJ2-7; 11 bases are a match to TRBD2. The CDR3 contains 14 residues. Germline-derived CDR1 and CDR2 are DFQATT and SNEGSKA (reference sequence). J was trimmed by 9 bases and V by 3 bases; bases with no gene match: 10. Here the CDR3 DNA reads TGCAGTGCTAGTAGCGGGAGGGCCACCGCCGTGCAGTACTTC. Translation gives CSASSGRATAVQYF.

The V and J genes are TRBV4-3 and TRBJ1-2; 9 bases are shared with TRBD1. Unmatched junction bases numbered 15, after V lost 3 bases and J lost 4 bases. In germline, CDR1 is LGHNA, CDR2 YSLEER. This CDR3 region has 18 residues. CDR3 in DNA: TGCGCCAGCAGCCAGACCGGGACAGGGTCGATAGGAGCCTATGGCTACACCTTC. This encodes CASSQTGTGSIGAYGYTF.

This clone was detected only once. The V call is TRBV6-6, the J call TRBJ1-2, with D perhaps TRBD1 (6 bases). The CDR3 consists of 14 residues. Germline V CDR1 and CDR2: MNHNY, SVGAGI (reference sequence). V gave up 10 bases and J gave up 2 bases, with 17 bases separating them. CDR3 amino acids: CATNRDTRNYGYTF. CDR3 sequence (DNA): TGTGCCACGAACCGGGACACTCGAAACTATGGCTACACCTTC.

V usage is TRBV7-9 and J usage is TRBJ2-1; D is perhaps TRBD2 (6 bases). The CDR3 has 16 amino acids. Per germline, CDR1 SEHNR and CDR2 FQNEAQ (reference sequence). V lost 4 bases and J lost 7, with 20 bases in between. CDR3 DNA: TGTGCCAGCAGCTCGTCCGGGACTCTGGGAGGAAATGAGCAGTTCTTC. It translates to CASSSSGTLGGNEQFF.